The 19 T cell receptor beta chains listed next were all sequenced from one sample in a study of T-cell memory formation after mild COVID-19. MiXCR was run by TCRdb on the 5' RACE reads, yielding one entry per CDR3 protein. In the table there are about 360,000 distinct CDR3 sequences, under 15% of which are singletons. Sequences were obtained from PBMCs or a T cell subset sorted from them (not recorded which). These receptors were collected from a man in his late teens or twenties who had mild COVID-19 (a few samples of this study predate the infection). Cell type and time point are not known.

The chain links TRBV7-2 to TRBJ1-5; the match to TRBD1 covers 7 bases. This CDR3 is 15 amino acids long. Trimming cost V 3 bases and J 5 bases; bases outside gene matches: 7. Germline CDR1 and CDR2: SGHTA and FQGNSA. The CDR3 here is CASSFATGTDQPQHF. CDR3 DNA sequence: TGTGCCAGCAGCTTTGCAACAGGGACAGATCAGCCCCAGCATTTT.

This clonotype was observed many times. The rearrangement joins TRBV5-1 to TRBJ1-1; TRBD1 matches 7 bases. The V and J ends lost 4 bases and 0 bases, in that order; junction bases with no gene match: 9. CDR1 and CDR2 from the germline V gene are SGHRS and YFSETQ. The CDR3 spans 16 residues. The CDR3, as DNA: TGCGCCAGCAGCCTCTCCGGGACAGCTATGAACACTGAAGCTTTCTTT. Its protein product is CASSLSGTAMNTEAFF.

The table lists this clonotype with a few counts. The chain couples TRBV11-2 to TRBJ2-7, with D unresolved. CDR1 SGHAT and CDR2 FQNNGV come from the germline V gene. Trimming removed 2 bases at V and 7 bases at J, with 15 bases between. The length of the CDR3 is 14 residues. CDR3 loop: CASSLLGPGGEQYF. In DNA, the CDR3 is TGTGCCAGCAGCTTATTAGGACCGGGTGGGGAGCAGTACTTC. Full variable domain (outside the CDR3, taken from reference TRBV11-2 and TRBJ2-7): EAGVAQSPRYKIIEKRQSVAFWCNPISGHATLYWYQQILGQGPKLLIQFQNNGVVDDSQLPKDRFSAERLKGVDSTLKIQPAKLEDSAVYLCASSLLGPGGEQYFGPGTRLTVT.

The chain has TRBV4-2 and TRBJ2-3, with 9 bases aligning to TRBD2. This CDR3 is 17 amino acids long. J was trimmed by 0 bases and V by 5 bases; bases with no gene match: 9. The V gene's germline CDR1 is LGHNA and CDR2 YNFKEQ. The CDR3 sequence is CASSERLAATSTDTQYF. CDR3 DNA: TGTGCCAGCAGCGAACGACTAGCGGCTACTAGCACAGATACGCAGTATTTT.

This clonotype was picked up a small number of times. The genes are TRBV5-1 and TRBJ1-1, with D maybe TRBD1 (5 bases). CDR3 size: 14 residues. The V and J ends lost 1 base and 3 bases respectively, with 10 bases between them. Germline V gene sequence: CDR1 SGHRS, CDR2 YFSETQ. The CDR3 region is CASSLQGVDTEAFF. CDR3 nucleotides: TGCGCCAGCAGCTTGCAGGGAGTTGACACTGAAGCTTTCTTT.

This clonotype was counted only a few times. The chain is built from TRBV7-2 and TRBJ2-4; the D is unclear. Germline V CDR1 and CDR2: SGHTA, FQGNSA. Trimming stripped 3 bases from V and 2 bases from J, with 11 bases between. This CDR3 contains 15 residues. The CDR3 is CASSLNSYPKNIQYF. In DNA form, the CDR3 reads TGTGCCAGCAGCTTGAACAGCTATCCCAAAAACATTCAGTACTTC. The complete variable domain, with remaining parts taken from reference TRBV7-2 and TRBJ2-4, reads GAGVSQSPSNKVTEKGKDVELRCDPISGHTALYWYRQSLGQGLEFLIYFQGNSAPDKSGLPSDRFSAERTGGSVSTLTIQRTQQEDSAVYLCASSLNSYPKNIQYFGAGTRLSVL.

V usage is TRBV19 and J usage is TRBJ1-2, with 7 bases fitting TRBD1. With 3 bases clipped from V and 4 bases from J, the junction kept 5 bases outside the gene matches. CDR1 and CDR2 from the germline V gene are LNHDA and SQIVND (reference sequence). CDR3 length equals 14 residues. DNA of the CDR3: TGTGCCAGTAGTATTACGGGACAGTCCTATGGCTACACCTTC. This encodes CASSITGQSYGYTF.

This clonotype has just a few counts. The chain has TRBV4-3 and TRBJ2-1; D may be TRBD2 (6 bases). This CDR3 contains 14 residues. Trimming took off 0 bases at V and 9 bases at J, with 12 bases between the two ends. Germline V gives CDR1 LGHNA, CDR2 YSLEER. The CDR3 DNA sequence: TGCGCCAGCAGCCAAGAAAAGGGAGGCGGTGAGCAGTTCTTC. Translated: CASSQEKGGGEQFF.

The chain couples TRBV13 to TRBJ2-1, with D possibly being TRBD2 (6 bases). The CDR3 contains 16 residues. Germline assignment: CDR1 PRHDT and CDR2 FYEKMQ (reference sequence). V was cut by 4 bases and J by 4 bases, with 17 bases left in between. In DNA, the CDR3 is TGTGCCAGCAGCTGGGCGGGACTTATCCTTTACAATGAGCAGTTCTTC. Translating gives CASSWAGLILYNEQFF.

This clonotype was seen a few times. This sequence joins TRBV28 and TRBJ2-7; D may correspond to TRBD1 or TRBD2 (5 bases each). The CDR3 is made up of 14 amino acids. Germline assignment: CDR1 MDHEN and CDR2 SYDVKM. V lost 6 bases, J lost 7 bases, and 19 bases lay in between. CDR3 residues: CASRSGAGGSEQYV. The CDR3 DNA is TGTGCCAGCAGGTCTGGGGCAGGAGGCTCAGAGCAGTACGTC.

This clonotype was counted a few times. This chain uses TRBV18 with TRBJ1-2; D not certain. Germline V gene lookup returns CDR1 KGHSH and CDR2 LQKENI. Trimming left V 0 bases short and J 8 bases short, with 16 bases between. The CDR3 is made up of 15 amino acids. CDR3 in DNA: TGTGCCAGCTCACCACCTGCGGGCAAGCGGGCAGGCTACACCTTC. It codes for CASSPPAGKRAGYTF.

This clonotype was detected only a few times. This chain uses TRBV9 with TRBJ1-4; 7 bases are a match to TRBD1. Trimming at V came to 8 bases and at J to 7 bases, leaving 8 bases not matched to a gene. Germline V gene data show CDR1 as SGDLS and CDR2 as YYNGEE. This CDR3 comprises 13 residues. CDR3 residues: CASNRGNGEKLFF. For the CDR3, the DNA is TGTGCCAGTAACAGGGGTAATGGTGAAAAACTGTTTTTT. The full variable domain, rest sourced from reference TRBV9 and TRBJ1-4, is DSGVTQTPKHLITATGQRVTLRCSPRSGDLSVYWYQQSLDQGLQFLIQYYNGEERAKGNILERFSAQQFPDLHSELNLSSLELGDSALYFCASNRGNGEKLFFGSGTQLSVL.

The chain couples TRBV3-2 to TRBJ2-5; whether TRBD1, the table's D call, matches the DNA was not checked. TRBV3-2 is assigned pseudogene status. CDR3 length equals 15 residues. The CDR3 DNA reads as TGTGCCAGCAGCCCCCCGGACTGCTACCAAGAGACCCAGTACTTC. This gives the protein CASSPPDCYQETQYF.

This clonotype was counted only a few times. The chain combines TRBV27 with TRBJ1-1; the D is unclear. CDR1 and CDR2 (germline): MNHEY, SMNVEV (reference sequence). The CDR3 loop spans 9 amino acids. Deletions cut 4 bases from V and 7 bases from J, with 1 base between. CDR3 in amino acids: CASSYEAFF. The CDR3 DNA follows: TGTGCCAGCAGTTATGAAGCTTTCTTT.

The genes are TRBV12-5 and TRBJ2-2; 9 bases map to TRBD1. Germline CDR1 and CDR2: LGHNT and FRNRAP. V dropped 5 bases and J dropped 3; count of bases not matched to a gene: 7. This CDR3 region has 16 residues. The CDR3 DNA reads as TGTGCTAGTGGTCCCCCCGGGACAGGGTACACCGGGGAGCTGTTTTTT. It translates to CASGPPGTGYTGELFF.

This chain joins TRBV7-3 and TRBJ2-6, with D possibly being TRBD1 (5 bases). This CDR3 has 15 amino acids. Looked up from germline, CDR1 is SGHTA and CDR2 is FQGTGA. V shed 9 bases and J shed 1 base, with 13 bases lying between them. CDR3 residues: CASTGRRSGANVLTF. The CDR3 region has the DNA TGTGCCAGTACAGGTCGGCGATCTGGGGCCAACGTCCTGACTTTC.

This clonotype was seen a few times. This chain's CDR3 is CSVEYRATDTQYF. The CDR3 DNA reads as TGCAGCGTTGAGTACAGGGCCACAGATACGCAGTATTTT. The rearrangement joins TRBV29-1 to TRBJ2-3; D possibly corresponds to TRBD1 (6 bases). The germline gives CDR1 SQVTM, CDR2 ANQGSEA. The V and J ends lost 3 bases and 2 bases respectively, with 9 bases between them. The CDR3 covers 13 residues.

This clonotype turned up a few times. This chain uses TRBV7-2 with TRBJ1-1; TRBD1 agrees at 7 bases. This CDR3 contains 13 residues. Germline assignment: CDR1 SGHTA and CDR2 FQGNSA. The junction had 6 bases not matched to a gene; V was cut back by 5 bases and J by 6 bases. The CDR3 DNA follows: TGTGCCAGCAGCGCGAGACAGGGTTCTGAAGCTTTCTTT. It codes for CASSARQGSEAFF.

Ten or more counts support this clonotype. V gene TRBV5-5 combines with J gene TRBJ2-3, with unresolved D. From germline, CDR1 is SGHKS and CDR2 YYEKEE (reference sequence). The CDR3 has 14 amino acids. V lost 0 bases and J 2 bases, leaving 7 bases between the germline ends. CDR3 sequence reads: CASSLAVATDTQYF. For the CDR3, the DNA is TGTGCCAGCAGCTTGGCCGTCGCCACAGATACGCAGTATTTT.